These T cell receptor beta chains were read from a single sample in a study of blood T cell repertoires in COVID-19. Measured with immunoSEQ multiplex PCR; TCRdb has only the in-frame clones, and not every one. The repertoire holds about 300,000 clones, with roughly nine tenths as singletons. Input material: peripheral blood. Receptors were obtained from a woman in her 30s with COVID-19, enrolled during active disease. Both conserved end residues are part of each CDR3. A D gene is named only where the DNA matches it firmly. Where a row states a size, it is once, few, many or the class of an expanded clone; other rows omit it.

>once|TRBV6-5|-|TRBJ1-2
CASGQNYGYTF
TGTGCCAGCGGACAGAACTATGGCTACACCTTC
>-|TRBV27|TRBD1|TRBJ1-2
CASSSSGTGIGYTF
TGTGCCAGCAGTTCTTCCGGGACAGGGATAGGCTACACCTTC
>-|TRBV9|TRBD1|TRBJ2-1
CASSVVDRGSYNEQFF
TGTGCCAGCAGCGTAGTGGACAGGGGCTCCTACAATGAGCAGTTCTTC
>-|TRBV6-5|-|TRBJ1-2
CASSYSSRNYGYTF
TGTGCCAGCAGTTACTCGAGCCGGAACTATGGCTACACCTTC
>-|TRBV7-2|-|TRBJ2-1
CASSLDRGGYNEQFF
TGTGCCAGCAGCTTAGATCGCGGAGGCTACAATGAGCAGTTCTTC
>once|TRBV6-5|TRBD1|TRBJ1-2
CASSWDSRYGYTF
TGTGCCAGCAGTTGGGACAGCCGATATGGCTACACCTTC
>-|TRBV2|TRBD1|TRBJ2-7
CASSRTGAHEQYF
TGTGCCAGCAGCAGGACAGGGGCCCACGAGCAGTACTTC
>few|TRBV4-2|-|TRBJ1-4
CASSQGEVGVEKLFF
TGTGCCAGCAGCCAAGGGGAAGTCGGGGTTGAAAAACTGTTTTTT
>-|TRBV12-5|-|TRBJ2-7
CASGLFSETPLKQYF
TGTGCTAGTGGTTTGTTCTCGGAGACTCCGTTAAAGCAGTACTTC
>-|TRBV7-9|TRBD2|TRBJ2-7
CASRPGGTYEQYF
TGTGCCAGCAGACCGGGGGGGACCTACGAGCAGTACTTC
>-|TRBV6-5|-|TRBJ1-1
CASSYLPGESEAFF
TGTGCCAGCAGTTACTTACCAGGGGAGTCTGAAGCTTTCTTT
>few|TRBV19|TRBD1|TRBJ1-1
CASNEGAGMGNTEAFF
TGTGCCAGTAATGAGGGGGCAGGAATGGGGAACACTGAAGCTTTCTTT
>-|TRBV7-2|-|TRBJ1-5
CASSEGRNQPQHF
TGTGCCAGCAGCGAGGGCCGAAATCAGCCCCAGCATTTT
>once|TRBV2|-|TRBJ1-1
CASNSGGTEAFF
TGTGCCAGCAACTCCGGCGGCACTGAAGCTTTCTTT
>-|TRBV19|TRBD1|TRBJ1-4
CASRGTVNEKLFF
TGTGCCAGTAGGGGGACAGTGAATGAAAAACTGTTTTTT
>-|TRBV6-5|-|TRBJ2-3
CASTFRGDTQYF
TGTGCCAGCACTTTCAGAGGAGATACGCAGTATTTT
>-|TRBV3-1/TRBV3-2|TRBD2|TRBJ2-3
CASSLLAGYGTQYF
TGTGCCAGCAGTTTACTAGCGGGGTACGGTACGCAGTATTTT
>-|TRBV11-1|-|TRBJ2-1
CASSFDTYNEQFF
TGTGCCAGCAGCTTCGACACCTACAATGAGCAGTTCTTC
>-|TRBV6-5|-|TRBJ1-2
CASSQSGYYGYTF
TGTGCCAGCAGTCAATCAGGGTACTATGGCTACACCTTC
>-|TRBV4-2|TRBD2|TRBJ2-3
CASSQERGGADTQYF
TGTGCCAGCAGCCAAGAGCGGGGGGGGGCAGATACGCAGTATTTT
>-|TRBV14|-|TRBJ1-5
CASSQGEGQPQHF
TGTGCCAGCAGCCAGGGTGAGGGTCAGCCCCAGCATTTT
>-|TRBV11-2|-|TRBJ2-1
CASSLVMGPNEQFF
TGTGCCAGCAGCTTAGTAATGGGGCCCAATGAGCAGTTCTTC
>-|TRBV28|-|TRBJ1-2
CASSSPGLGYTF
TGTGCCAGCAGTTCGCCGGGTCTTGGCTACACCTTC
>-|TRBV7-9|TRBD1|TRBJ1-4
CASSLRQGNEKLFF
TGTGCCAGCAGCTTAAGACAGGGGAATGAAAAACTGTTTTTT
>-|TRBV12-2|-|TRBJ2-2
CASRLPSNRTGPTGELFF
TGTGCAAGTCGCTTACCGTCCAATAGGACAGGGCCTACCGGGGAGCTGTTTTTT
>-|TRBV6-5|TRBD1|TRBJ1-2
CASSRTGGSGGYTF
TGTGCCAGCAGCAGGACAGGGGGCAGCGGAGGCTACACCTTC
>-|TRBV19|-|TRBJ2-5
CASSRGQQETQYF
TGTGCCAGTAGCCGAGGACAGCAAGAGACCCAGTACTTC
>-|TRBV7-4|TRBD1|TRBJ1-5
CASSFTGTDYNQPQHF
TGTGCCAGCAGCTTCACCGGGACAGACTACAATCAGCCCCAGCATTTT
>-|TRBV7-9|TRBD2|TRBJ2-2
CASTTSGDGGELFF
TGTGCCAGCACCACTAGCGGGGACGGCGGGGAGCTGTTTTTT
>once|TRBV10-3|-|TRBJ2-5
CAISETGEQETQYF
TGTGCCATCAGTGAGACAGGAGAACAAGAGACCCAGTACTTC
>few|TRBV6-5|TRBD1|TRBJ1-5
CASRDRGFGNQPQHF
TGTGCCAGCAGGGACAGGGGGTTTGGGAATCAGCCCCAGCATTTT
>-|TRBV11-3|TRBD1|TRBJ1-3
CASSLTGVQGNTIYF
TGTGCCAGCAGCTTAACAGGGGTACAAGGAAACACCATATATTTT
>-|TRBV6-5|-|TRBJ2-1
CASSYSTGWGNEQFF
TGTGCCAGCAGTTACTCGACAGGATGGGGCAATGAGCAGTTCTTC
>few|TRBV2|TRBD1|TRBJ1-4
CASSESGQGFEKLFF
TGTGCCAGCAGCGAATCGGGACAGGGATTCGAAAAACTGTTTTTT
>-|TRBV6-5|-|TRBJ1-3
CASSYAGGSGNTIYF
TGTGCCAGCAGTTACGCGGGCGGCTCTGGAAACACCATATATTTT
>-|TRBV18|-|TRBJ1-2
CASSPLGGIYGYTF
TGTGCCAGCTCACCACTCGGGGGTATCTATGGCTACACCTTC
>-|TRBV4-1|TRBD1|TRBJ1-2
CASSPGTGRRSNYGYTF
TGCGCCAGCAGCCCCGGGACAGGGCGGCGTTCTAACTATGGCTACACCTTC
>-|TRBV7-8|-|TRBJ1-1
CASSRHLGSTGHGGTEAFF
TGTGCCAGCAGCCGCCATCTGGGGTCAACAGGGCATGGGGGCACTGAAGCTTTCTTT
>-|TRBV6-2/TRBV6-3|-|TRBJ1-5
CASSYGGGFNQPQHF
TGTGCCAGCAGTTACGGGGGCGGGTTCAATCAGCCCCAGCATTTT
>-|TRBV5-1|-|TRBJ2-3
CASNPGEWTDTQYF
TGCGCCAGCAACCCAGGGGAGTGGACAGATACGCAGTATTTT
>-|TRBV19|-|TRBJ1-1
CASSIGGGVMNTEAFF
TGTGCCAGTAGTATTGGAGGTGGTGTGATGAACACTGAAGCTTTCTTT
>-|TRBV19|-|TRBJ1-1
CASHPPGAPGTEAFF
TGTGCCAGTCACCCCCCAGGGGCGCCTGGCACTGAAGCTTTCTTT
>-|TRBV6-6|-|TRBJ1-1
CASSYEVWNTEAFF
TGTGCCAGCAGTTACGAGGTTTGGAACACTGAAGCTTTCTTT
>-|TRBV7-2|TRBD1|TRBJ2-7
CASSSGTGGYEQYF
TGTGCCAGCAGCTCCGGGACAGGGGGGTACGAGCAGTACTTC
>-|TRBV3-1/TRBV3-2|-|TRBJ2-5
CATSWAVSETQYF
TGTGCCACCTCGTGGGCAGTCTCAGAGACCCAGTACTTC
>once|TRBV4-2|-|TRBJ1-3
CASSQSLDLAGNTIYF
TGTGCCAGCAGCCAGAGTCTCGACTTAGCGGGAAACACCATATATTTT
>-|TRBV6-1|TRBD1|TRBJ1-4
CASSERDRVNEKLFF
TGTGCCAGCAGTGAGAGGGACAGGGTTAATGAAAAACTGTTTTTT
>-|TRBV5-1|TRBD1|TRBJ1-2
CASSPGTGGGYTF
TGCGCCAGCAGCCCCGGGACAGGGGGAGGCTACACCTTC
>-|TRBV12-3/TRBV12-4|TRBD1|TRBJ2-7
CASSETGAREQYF
TGTGCCAGCAGCGAGACAGGGGCGCGGGAGCAGTACTTC
>-|TRBV6-5|-|TRBJ1-1
CASSLVQQVNTEAFF
TGTGCCAGCAGCCTAGTTCAGCAAGTGAACACTGAAGCTTTCTTT
>-|TRBV2|TRBD2|TRBJ2-5
CASRGLAEETQYF
TGTGCCAGCAGGGGACTAGCGGAAGAGACCCAGTACTTC
>-|TRBV27|TRBD1|TRBJ1-1
CASRRDRGWNTEAFF
TGTGCCAGCAGGCGGGACAGGGGTTGGAACACTGAAGCTTTCTTT
>-|TRBV4-3|-|TRBJ1-2
CASSQGSQSNYGYTF
TGCGCCAGCAGCCAAGGGAGCCAGTCTAACTATGGCTACACCTTC
>-|TRBV4-1|TRBD1|TRBJ2-5
CASSSVERGLLKTQYF
TGCGCCAGCAGCTCGGTCGAGAGGGGGCTTCTGAAGACCCAGTACTTC
>-|TRBV6-6|-|TRBJ1-1
CACSYQYDVAGTEAFF
TGTGCCTGCAGTTACCAGTACGATGTGGCAGGGACTGAAGCTTTCTTT
>-|TRBV30|TRBD1|TRBJ1-2
CAWSGQGPTF
TGTGCCTGGAGTGGACAGGGACCCACCTTC
>-|TRBV5-1|-|TRBJ1-1
CASSYGAGTEAFF
TGCGCCAGCAGCTATGGAGCCGGCACTGAAGCTTTCTTT
>-|TRBV15|TRBD1|TRBJ1-6
CATSRGDRANSPLHF
TGTGCCACCAGCAGAGGTGACAGGGCCAATTCACCCCTCCACTTT
>-|TRBV5-8|-|TRBJ1-2
CASSETGSLGYGYTF
TGTGCCAGCAGCGAAACCGGGTCCCTCGGCTATGGCTACACCTTC